The 27 T cell receptor beta chains in this list originate from one sample, sequenced in a study of CD4 and CD8 cells across lung adenocarcinoma regions. MiXCR, applied by TCRdb to the PCR reads, yields one record per CDR3 protein. The sample shows 11,000 or so distinct CDR3 sequences, around 50% of them seen only once. Sequencing was performed on CD8+ T cells from the center of a lung tumor. Every receptor here comes from a female donor with lung adenocarcinoma. The CD4 and CD8 labels of this study may be unreliable.

This clonotype was found many times. The chain links TRBV6-1 to TRBJ1-1; TRBD1 might be the D (5 bases). The germline gives CDR1 MNHNS, CDR2 SASEGT. The CDR3 sequence is 20 residues long. V shed 6 bases and J shed 0 bases, with 29 bases lying between them. This CDR3 is CASSSLGTASLSPMNTEAFF. The CDR3 nucleotides read TGTGCCAGCAGCTCCCTAGGGACCGCCTCGTTATCCCCAATGAACACTGAAGCTTTCTTT.

A few counts support this clonotype. The J gene is TRBJ1-1, the V gene TRBV10-1; D is ambiguous. V lost 3 bases to trimming and J lost 0 bases, with 2 bases between them. CDR3 length: 12 amino acids. In germline, CDR1 is WNHNN, CDR2 SYGVQD (reference sequence). The CDR3 reads CASSDLNTEAFF. CDR3 DNA sequence: TGCGCCAGCAGTGATTTGAACACTGAAGCTTTCTTT.

The chain links TRBV6-1 to TRBJ2-1; 9 nucleotides match TRBD1. This CDR3 spans 15 amino acids. CDR1 MNHNS and CDR2 SASEGT come from the germline V gene. Trimming at V came to 5 bases and at J to 3 bases, leaving 5 bases not matched to a gene. The CDR3 nucleotides are TGTGCCAGCAGTCTCCGGGACAGGGTCTACAATGAGCAGTTCTTC. Protein: CASSLRDRVYNEQFF.

This clonotype has ten or more counts. The chain is built from TRBV10-1 and TRBJ2-3; perhaps D is TRBD1 or TRBD2 (5 bases each). This CDR3 has 15 residues. Germline V gene data show CDR1 as WNHNN and CDR2 as SYGVQD (reference sequence). V was trimmed by 8 bases and J by 2 bases, leaving 17 bases between them. For the CDR3, the DNA is TGCGCCAGCTTGCTGAGGGGAAAATCCACAGATACGCAGTATTTT. This codes for CASLLRGKSTDTQYF.

The V and J genes are TRBV10-3 and TRBJ2-2, with TRBD1 matching 9 bases. After removal of 10 bases from V and 3 bases from J, the junction contained 9 bases not matched to a gene. The CDR3 spans 15 residues. The V gene's germline CDR1 is ENHRY and CDR2 SYGVKD. CDR3 amino acids: CATRVRTGDTGELFF. DNA of the CDR3: TGTGCCACCAGAGTTAGGACAGGGGACACCGGGGAGCTGTTTTTT.

This clonotype was detected only a few times. J is TRBJ2-1 and V is TRBV27, with TRBD2 identical over 11 bases. Germline assignment: CDR1 MNHEY and CDR2 SMNVEV (reference sequence). The CDR3 runs 16 residues. Unmatched junction bases numbered 9, after V lost 5 bases and J lost 6 bases. CDR3: CASSARRLAGLNEQFF. As DNA, the CDR3 is TGTGCCAGCAGTGCACGGAGACTAGCGGGACTCAATGAGCAGTTCTTC.

The chain combines TRBV3-1 with TRBJ1-4, with 7 bases aligning to TRBD1. V was clipped by 4 bases and J by 2 bases; unmatched bases: 4. Germline V lookup: CDR1 LGHDT, CDR2 YNNKEL (reference sequence). The CDR3 length is 15 residues. The CDR3 here is CASSLTGDTNEKLFF. CDR3 sequence (DNA): TGTGCCAGCAGCCTCACAGGGGACACTAATGAAAAACTGTTTTTT.

The chain joins TRBV3-1 to TRBJ2-4; tentatively, D is TRBD1 or TRBD2 (5 bases each). Germline CDR1 reads LGHDT; CDR2 reads YNNKEL (reference sequence). V lost 1 base to trimming and J lost 2 bases, with 9 bases between them. This CDR3 has 15 residues. The CDR3 sequence: CASSQGGPSKNIQYF. CDR3 coding DNA: TGTGCCAGCAGCCAAGGGGGACCTTCCAAAAACATTCAGTACTTC.

In its sample, this clonotype is medium-sized (0.01 to 0.1%). This chain joins TRBV11-1 and TRBJ2-3; the D gene is possibly TRBD2 (7 bases). This CDR3 is 14 amino acids long. V lost 5 bases and J 5 bases, leaving 14 bases between the germline ends. Germline CDR1 SGHAT, CDR2 FQDESV (reference sequence). In DNA, the CDR3 is TGTGCCAGCAGCCTGGCGGGGGCGGGAGATACGCAGTATTTT. As protein: CASSLAGAGDTQYF.

The table lists this clonotype with a few counts. The J gene is TRBJ2-1, the V gene TRBV7-3; TRBD2 agrees at 9 bases. Germline V gene sequence: CDR1 SGHTA, CDR2 FQGTGA. V was clipped by 2 bases and J by 6 bases; unmatched bases: 8. CDR3 length: 16 amino acids. CDR3 sequence: CASSLVAGGRLNEQFF. The CDR3 bases are TGTGCCAGCAGCTTAGTGGCGGGGGGGCGACTCAATGAGCAGTTCTTC.

The sample holds one count of this clonotype. This chain joins TRBV10-3 and TRBJ2-1, with D perhaps assigned TRBD1 or TRBD2 (5 bases each). This CDR3 spans 15 amino acids. In germline, CDR1 is ENHRY, CDR2 SYGVKD. CDR3 sequence reads: CVLGFSGTSSNTQFF. The CDR3 region has the DNA TGTGTCCTCGGCTTCTCCGGGACGAGCAGCAATACGCAGTTCTTC.

The chain uses TRBV6-1 and TRBJ2-3; 9 bases line up with TRBD2. CDR3 size: 15 residues. CDR1 is MNHNS, CDR2 SASEGT, per germline. Trimming at V came to 5 bases and at J to 3 bases, leaving 6 bases not matched to a gene. The CDR3 DNA reads as TGTGCCAGCAGTCTGCGAGCGGGAGGTACAGATACGCAGTATTTT. Protein product: CASSLRAGGTDTQYF.

This clonotype is categorized as large. This sequence joins TRBV6-5 and TRBJ2-3; D perhaps matches TRBD2 (6 bases). V was shortened by 7 bases and J by 0 bases, with 11 bases between the two germline ends. Germline V gene sequence: CDR1 MNHEY, CDR2 SVGAGI. The CDR3 runs to 14 residues. The CDR3 nucleotides are TGTGCCAGCAACGCGGGGTCTAGCACAGATACGCAGTATTTT. Translation gives CASNAGSSTDTQYF.

This rearrangement joins TRBV7-7 to TRBJ2-1; 11 bases agree with TRBD1. Germline values: CDR1 SSHAT, CDR2 FNYEAQ (reference sequence). The CDR3 extends over 13 amino acids. Trimming at V came to 8 bases and at J to 6 bases, leaving 3 bases not matched to a gene. CDR3 sequence reads: CASGTGGGNEQFF. The CDR3 nucleotides are TGTGCCAGCGGGACAGGGGGGGGCAATGAGCAGTTCTTC.

This clonotype was found a few times. The chain carries TRBV6-5 and TRBJ1-4, with 9 bases lining up with TRBD1. The CDR3 is made up of 14 amino acids. In germline, CDR1 is MNHEY, CDR2 SVGAGI. Germline trimming cut 4 bases from V and 8 bases from J; bases unmatched to any gene: 5. The CDR3 loop reads CASSSRDRAEKLFF. DNA of the CDR3: TGTGCCAGCAGTTCCCGGGACAGGGCGGAAAAACTGTTTTTT.

V gene TRBV6-1 combines with J gene TRBJ2-1, with a possible D match to TRBD1 (5 bases). The DNA end lines up better with TRBJ2-7; the J call may be wrong. The CDR3 is made up of 12 amino acids. Germline V gives CDR1 MNHNS, CDR2 SASEGT. The CDR3, as DNA: TGTGCCAGCAGTGAGATAGGGGTCGAGCAGTACTTC. Its translation is CASSEIGVEQYF.

The chain joins TRBV6-1 to TRBJ2-5; 13 bases align to TRBD2. The end of the DNA fits TRBJ2-3 better, so the J call may be wrong. This CDR3 comprises 18 residues. In germline, CDR1 is MNHNS, CDR2 SASEGT. Here the CDR3 reads CASSDTSGGAIAQETQYF. The CDR3 DNA reads TGTGCCAGCAGTGATACTAGCGGGGGGGCGATTGCCCAAGAGACGCAGTATTTT.

This clonotype has just a few counts. The gene calls are TRBV10-1 and TRBJ2-1, with 7 bases aligning to TRBD2. Germline V CDR1 and CDR2: WNHNN, SYGVQD (reference sequence). The CDR3 runs to 14 residues. V trimming: 3 bases; J trimming: 6 bases; junction bases outside the gene matches: 5. DNA of the CDR3: TGCGCCAGCAGTGAAATGGCGGGAGCCAATGAGCAGTTCTTC. Residues: CASSEMAGANEQFF.

The V gene is TRBV9, the J gene TRBJ2-1; D is unclear. Germline CDR1 and CDR2: SGDLS and YYNGEE. This CDR3 has 11 residues. V lost 4 bases and J 7 bases, leaving 6 bases between the germline ends. CDR3 region: CASSRDNEQFF. Here the CDR3 DNA reads TGTGCCAGCAGCCGCGATAATGAGCAGTTCTTC.

Sample share makes this clonotype medium-sized. The CDR3 region has the DNA TGCGCCAGCAGTACCATACAGGCCTACGAGCAGTACTTC. Amino acid sequence: CASSTIQAYEQYF. The chain has TRBV10-2 and TRBJ2-7; the D gene is possibly TRBD1 (5 bases). The V end was cut by 5 bases, the J end by 2 bases, with 10 bases between. The CDR3 consists of 13 residues. From germline, CDR1 is WSHSY and CDR2 SAAADI.

The chain joins TRBV11-2 to TRBJ1-1; D gene ambiguous. Germline V gives CDR1 SGHAT, CDR2 FQNNGV. Trimming stripped 1 base from V and 0 bases from J, with 9 bases between. The CDR3 covers 15 residues. This CDR3 is CASSLGGAMNTEAFF. The CDR3 nucleotides are TGTGCCAGCAGCTTAGGGGGAGCGATGAACACTGAAGCTTTCTTT. Full variable domain (rest looked up from reference TRBV11-2 and TRBJ1-1): EAGVAQSPRYKIIEKRQSVAFWCNPISGHATLYWYQQILGQGPKLLIQFQNNGVVDDSQLPKDRFSAERLKGVDSTLKIQPAKLEDSAVYLCASSLGGAMNTEAFFGQGTRLTVV.

This chain links TRBV6-1 with TRBJ2-4, with D tentatively TRBD1 or TRBD2 (5 bases each). CDR3 length: 14 amino acids. V was pared by 6 bases and J by 9 bases, with 18 bases between. Looked up from germline, CDR1 is MNHNS and CDR2 is SASEGT. CDR3 coding DNA: TGTGCCAGCAGGCCATCCGGGACCTCACTCATTCAGTACTTC. Its protein product is CASRPSGTSLIQYF.

The rearrangement joins TRBV11-2 to TRBJ1-1, with a weak D call TRBD1 (5 bases). Trimming stripped 7 bases from V and 3 bases from J, with 12 bases between. Germline lookup yields CDR1 SGHAT and CDR2 FQNNGV. There are 13 residues in the CDR3. Here the CDR3 DNA reads TGTGCCAGCACCACGTGGGGGTACACTGAAGCTTTCTTT. Protein product: CASTTWGYTEAFF. Filled out from reference TRBV11-2 and TRBJ1-1, the complete variable domain reads EAGVAQSPRYKIIEKRQSVAFWCNPISGHATLYWYQQILGQGPKLLIQFQNNGVVDDSQLPKDRFSAERLKGVDSTLKIQPAKLEDSAVYLCASTTWGYTEAFFGQGTRLTVV.

This clonotype has at least ten counts. This chain uses TRBV4-1 with TRBJ1-2; maybe TRBD1 (5 bases). Trimming removed 4 bases at V and 4 bases at J, with 13 bases between. CDR1 and CDR2 from the germline V gene are MGHRA and YSYEKL. The CDR3 spans 14 residues. Here the CDR3 reads CASSPPGKPYGYTF. Written as DNA, the CDR3 is TGCGCCAGCAGCCCACCAGGGAAGCCCTATGGCTACACCTTC.

The rearrangement uses TRBV6-1 and TRBJ2-3; D gene ambiguous. The DNA end favors TRBJ2-7, so the J call may be wrong. The germline V gene has CDR1 MNHNS and CDR2 SASEGT. The CDR3 totals 13 residues. In nucleotides, the CDR3 is TGTGCCAGCAGTCAAAACTCCCGCTACGAGCAGTACTTC. Translating gives CASSQNSRYEQYF.

This clonotype was recorded only once. The chain combines TRBV10-1 with TRBJ2-3; D not certain. The CDR3 runs 11 residues. The V end lost 2 bases, the J end lost 7 bases, and 4 bases lay between the germline ends. CDR1 is WNHNN, CDR2 SYGVQD, per germline (reference sequence). For the CDR3, the DNA is TGCGCCAGCAGTGAGGGTTATACGCAGTATTTT. This gives the protein CASSEGYTQYF.

The V call is TRBV10-1, the J call TRBJ2-1, with TRBD2 identical over 7 bases. The V gene's germline CDR1 is WNHNN and CDR2 SYGVQD (reference sequence). The junction had 1 base not matched to a gene; V was cut back by 5 bases and J by 3 bases. CDR3 length equals 13 residues. CDR3 sequence: CASSSGNYNEQFF. Here the CDR3 DNA reads TGCGCCAGCAGTAGCGGGAACTACAATGAGCAGTTCTTC.